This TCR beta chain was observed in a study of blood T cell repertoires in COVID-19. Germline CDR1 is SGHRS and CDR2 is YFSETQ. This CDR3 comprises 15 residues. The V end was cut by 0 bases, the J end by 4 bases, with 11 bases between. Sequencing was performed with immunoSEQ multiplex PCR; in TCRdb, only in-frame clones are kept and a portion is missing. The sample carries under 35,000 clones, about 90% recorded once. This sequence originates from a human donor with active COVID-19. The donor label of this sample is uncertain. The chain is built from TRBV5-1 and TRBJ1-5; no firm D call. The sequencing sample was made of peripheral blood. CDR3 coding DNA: TGCGCCAGCAGCTTGGCGGGCGGGTCGAATCAGCCCCAGCATTTT. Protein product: CASSLAGGSNQPQHF. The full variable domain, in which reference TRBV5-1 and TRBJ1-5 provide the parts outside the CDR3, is KAGVTQTPRYLIKTRGQQVTLSCSPISGHRSVSWYQQTPGQGLQFLFEYFSETQRNKGNFPGRFSGRQFSNSRSEMNVSTLELGDSALYLCASSLAGGSNQPQHFGDGTRLSIL.